These T cell receptor beta chains were read from a single sample in a study of cytomegalovirus exposure and HLA in healthy donors. The assay was immunoSEQ multiplex PCR, and TCRdb's table has in-frame clones only and misses some. The table lists more than 110,000 clones. The sample was PBMCs. The receptors were sampled from a man in his forties or fifties in good health and CMV-seronegative. Both conserved end residues are part of each CDR3. A D gene is named only where the DNA matches it firmly.

cdr3_aa cdr3_nt d_call j_call v_call
CASRSGGRGTEAFF TGTGCCAGCAGGTCTGGAGGGCGCGGTACTGAAGCTTTCTTT . TRBJ1-1 TRBV11-2
CASSLAGGAGETQYF TGTGCCAGCAGCTTAGCTGGGGGGGCGGGAGAGACCCAGTACTTC . TRBJ2-5 TRBV13
CASSQEQGFREQYF TGCGCCAGCAGCCAAGAGCAGGGTTTTCGGGAGCAGTACTTC . TRBJ2-7 TRBV4-3
CASSWGNSPLHF TGTGCCAGCAGTTGGGGCAATTCACCCCTCCACTTT . TRBJ1-6 TRBV27
CASSPGTGGYSPLHF TGTGCCAGCAGCCCTGGGACAGGGGGATATTCACCCCTCCACTTT TRBD1 TRBJ1-6 TRBV27
CAIGTGQSPLHF TGTGCCATAGGGACAGGGCAATCACCCCTCCACTTT TRBD1 TRBJ1-6 TRBV10-3
CASSGGQGRREQFF TGTGCCAGCAGTGGCGGACAGGGAAGAAGGGAGCAGTTCTTC TRBD1 TRBJ2-1 TRBV2
CASSLNRANTEAFF TGTGCCAGCAGCTTAAACAGGGCGAACACTGAAGCTTTCTTT . TRBJ1-1 TRBV7-2
CASSYRGTGDPGELFF TGTGCCAGCAGTTACCGAGGGACAGGGGACCCCGGGGAGCTGTTTTTT TRBD1 TRBJ2-2 TRBV6-5
CASSPGGPSNQPQHF TGTGCCAGCAGTCCGGGGGGCCCCAGCAATCAGCCCCAGCATTTT . TRBJ1-5 TRBV28
CASSDRGYGYTF TGTGCCAGCAGTGACAGGGGATATGGCTACACCTTC TRBD1 TRBJ1-2 TRBV27
CASSSQGGPQYF TGTGCCAGCAGCTCTCAGGGAGGGCCGCAGTACTTC TRBD2 TRBJ2-7 TRBV7-3
CASSHGQSDSPLHF TGTGCCAGCAGCCACGGACAGTCAGATTCACCCCTCCACTTT . TRBJ1-6 TRBV5-8
CASSPRYTEAFF TGTGCCAGCAGCCCACGGTACACTGAAGCTTTCTTT . TRBJ1-1 TRBV28
CASSEGQGGGANVLTF TGTGCCAGCAGTGAAGGTCAGGGCGGTGGGGCCAACGTCCTGACTTTC . TRBJ2-6 TRBV6-1
CASTTSGVSGNTIYF TGTGCCAGCACAACCTCAGGGGTGTCTGGAAACACCATATATTTT . TRBJ1-3 TRBV6-1
CASSSGTGVYEQYF TGTGCCAGCAGTTCCGGCACAGGGGTGTACGAGCAGTACTTC TRBD1 TRBJ2-7 TRBV28
CASSLSGGGREAFF TGTGCCAGCAGCCTTAGCGGCGGAGGCCGCGAAGCTTTCTTT . TRBJ1-1 TRBV7-9
CASSSGTGSINQPQHF TGTGCCAGCAGTTCCGGGACAGGGTCCATTAATCAGCCCCAGCATTTT TRBD1 TRBJ1-5 TRBV27
CASSTHRDRVETQYF TGTGCCAGCAGCACCCACCGGGACAGGGTGGAGACCCAGTACTTC TRBD1 TRBJ2-5 TRBV7-9
CASSEGVKTQYF TGTGCCAGCAGTGAGGGGGTAAAGACCCAGTACTTC . TRBJ2-5 TRBV6-6
CASSHAGVRANYGYTF TGCGCCAGCAGCCACGCGGGGGTCCGGGCTAACTATGGCTACACCTTC . TRBJ1-2 TRBV4-3
CASSPKVYRMGTEAFF TGTGCCAGCAGCCCCAAAGTATACAGAATGGGCACTGAAGCTTTCTTT . TRBJ1-1 TRBV9
CASSEYLYSNQPQHF TGTGCCAGCAGTGAATACCTATATAGCAATCAGCCCCAGCATTTT . TRBJ1-5 TRBV6-1
CASSRTPSNQPQHF TGTGCCAGCAGCAGGACTCCTAGCAATCAGCCCCAGCATTTT . TRBJ1-5 TRBV5-6
CASSESTGLPVGYTF TGTGCCAGCAGTGAATCGACAGGTCTTCCGGTTGGCTACACCTTC . TRBJ1-2 TRBV6-4
CAYQGGYNEQFF TGTGCCTATCAGGGGGGTTACAATGAGCAGTTCTTC . TRBJ2-1 TRBV7-9
CASSQGDRGSTDTQYF TGCGCCAGCAGCCAAGGTGACAGGGGTAGCACAGATACGCAGTATTTT TRBD1 TRBJ2-3 TRBV4-3
CASSFGRVGNQPQHF TGTGCCAGCAGTTTTGGGCGTGTTGGCAATCAGCCCCAGCATTTT . TRBJ1-5 TRBV28
CAISAGQTTNEKLFF TGTGCCATCAGTGCGGGACAGACAACTAATGAAAAACTGTTTTTT TRBD1 TRBJ1-4 TRBV10-3
CSARQCYSNQPQHF TGCAGCGCACGACAGTGTTATAGCAATCAGCCCCAGCATTTT . TRBJ1-5 TRBV29-1
CASSGRTADSNQPQHF TGTGCCAGTAGTGGAAGGACAGCGGATAGCAATCAGCCCCAGCATTTT . TRBJ1-5 TRBV19
CASSVAEPGTEAFF TGTGCCAGCAGCGTAGCTGAACCGGGGACTGAAGCTTTCTTT . TRBJ1-1 TRBV9
CASSSGNPAIQTEAFF TGCGCCAGCAGCTCCGGGAACCCTGCGATACAGACTGAAGCTTTCTTT . TRBJ1-1 TRBV5-1
CAISDFSDRGGQETQYF TGTGCCATCAGTGATTTCTCGGACAGAGGGGGCCAAGAGACCCAGTACTTC . TRBJ2-5 TRBV10-3
CASSPWGVTTEAFF TGTGCCAGCTCACCATGGGGGGTAACCACTGAAGCTTTCTTT . TRBJ1-1 TRBV18
CASSSTGGIYEQYF TGTGCCAGCAGTTCGACAGGGGGCATCTACGAGCAGTACTTC TRBD1 TRBJ2-7 TRBV28
CASGLVGQGWADTQYF TGTGCTAGTGGTTTGGTAGGGCAGGGGTGGGCAGATACGCAGTATTTT . TRBJ2-3 TRBV12-5
CASTQGQGFSYGYTF TGCGCCAGCACCCAGGGGCAGGGGTTTTCATATGGCTACACCTTC . TRBJ1-2 TRBV10-1
CASFGQKDNEQFF TGTGCCAGTTTCGGACAGAAAGACAATGAGCAGTTCTTC . TRBJ2-1 TRBV6-1